A selection of T cell receptor beta chains follows, all from one sample in a study of blood T cell repertoires in COVID-19. TCRdb's copy holds only in-frame clones and misses some; the assay was immunoSEQ multiplex PCR. Of about 90,000 clones in the sample, approximately 76% were seen once. The source material was peripheral blood. Every receptor here comes from a man between 70 and 80 years old with acute or convalescent COVID-19. Each CDR3 is given with its conserved first and last residue. Size is omitted from some rows. Given values are once, few, many or a class for expanded clones.

size,J,V,CDR3
NA,TRBJ1-2,TRBV5-5,CASSLEQGLFYGYTF
NA,TRBJ1-3,TRBV28,CASSPPQGTGNTIYF
few,TRBJ1-1,TRBV29-1,CSVTVRGQNTEAFF
few,TRBJ2-1,TRBV6-5,CASSSDRSSYNEQFF
NA,TRBJ1-6,TRBV7-9,CASSLGRPAAGNSPLHF
NA,TRBJ1-2,TRBV14,CASSQASQGAYGYTF
NA,TRBJ2-1,TRBV4-1,CASSQEGGTAIGNEQFF
once,TRBJ1-4,TRBV27,CASSLAGYEKLFF
once,TRBJ1-3,TRBV4-1,CASSQDSQGFSGNTIYF
NA,TRBJ1-2,TRBV6-5,CASSSFGTPVGYTF
NA,TRBJ1-6,TRBV5-1,CASSLEPLGASPLHF
NA,TRBJ1-1,TRBV27,CASTPLTGNTEAFF
NA,TRBJ1-2,TRBV7-9,CASSVQGERVRGYTF
NA,TRBJ2-5,TRBV14,CASSQGWAREMETQYF
NA,TRBJ1-2,TRBV30,CAWFFGTGQGAGYTF
NA,TRBJ1-2,TRBV7-9,CASSSTTDREGSYTF
NA,TRBJ2-7,TRBV7-6,CASSPRGGSYEQYF
NA,TRBJ1-6,TRBV7-2,CASSSSNSPLHF
few,TRBJ1-6,TRBV7-3,CASSLRSRGSPLHF
NA,TRBJ1-1,TRBV5-8,CASRTGYPEAFF
NA,TRBJ2-3,TRBV5-4,CASSVLTDTQYF
few,TRBJ2-2,TRBV24-1,CATSGGSGGFAGELFF